The 2 T cell receptor beta chains reported below all come from one sample, sequenced in a study of T cells in Graves' hyperthyroidism and ophthalmopathy. There were TCR beta CDR3 regions amplified from RNA transcripts. First-round RT-PCR of the TCR CDR3 relied on the HTBI primer set. MiXCR was run by TCRdb on the multiplex PCR reads, yielding one entry per CDR3 protein. The sample yields a few hundred thousand distinct CDR3 sequences, approximately 12% seen once. Material for sequencing was blood. The receptors stem from a man younger than 45 with Graves' hyperthyroidism that later progressed to Graves' ophthalmopathy.

V gene TRBV7-9 combines with J gene TRBJ1-4, with D hard to call. The CDR3 is 14 residues long. The V gene's germline CDR1 is SEHNR and CDR2 FQNEAQ (reference sequence). V was trimmed by 4 bases and J by 6 bases, leaving 12 bases between them. CDR3 bases: TGTGCCAGCAGCTCCCGAGGATATGATGAAAAACTGTTTTTT. Protein sequence: CASSSRGYDEKLFF.

This clonotype was observed many times. The chain recombines TRBV27 with TRBJ1-2; 8 positions match TRBD1. This CDR3 contains 15 residues. The germline V gene encodes CDR1 MNHEY and CDR2 SMNVEV (reference sequence). The junction had 6 bases not matched to a gene; V was cut back by 2 bases and J by 4 bases. CDR3 nucleotide sequence: TGTGCCAGCAGTTTAAGGACAGGGTCCCTCTATGGCTACACCTTC. Translation gives CASSLRTGSLYGYTF.